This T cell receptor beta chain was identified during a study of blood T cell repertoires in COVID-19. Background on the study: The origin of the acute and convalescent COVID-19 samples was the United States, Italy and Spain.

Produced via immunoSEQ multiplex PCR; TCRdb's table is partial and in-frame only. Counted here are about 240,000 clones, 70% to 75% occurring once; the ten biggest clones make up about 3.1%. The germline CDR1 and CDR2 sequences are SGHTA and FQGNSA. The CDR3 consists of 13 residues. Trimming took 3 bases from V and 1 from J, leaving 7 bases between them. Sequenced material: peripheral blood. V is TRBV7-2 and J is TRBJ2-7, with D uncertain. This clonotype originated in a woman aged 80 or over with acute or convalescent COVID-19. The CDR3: CASSFTLSYEQYF. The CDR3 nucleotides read TGTGCCAGCAGCTTTACTTTGTCCTACGAGCAGTACTTC.